The 13 T cell receptor beta chains below come from one sample, sequenced in a study of blood T cell repertoires in COVID-19. Generated by immunoSEQ multiplex PCR, the TCRdb table keeps only in-frame clones and is missing some. In the table there are just over 250,000 clones, over 70% of which are singletons. The sample consisted of peripheral blood. Receptors originate from a woman in her seventies with COVID-19, enrolled during active disease.

This sequence joins TRBV4-3 and TRBJ1-1; D is possibly TRBD1 (5 bases). Germline V gives CDR1 LGHNA, CDR2 YSLEER. The CDR3 length is 14 residues. V gave up 2 bases and J gave up 4 bases, with 11 bases separating them. CDR3 amino acids: CASSQQTGGTEAFF. Here the CDR3 DNA reads TGCGCCAGCAGCCAACAAACCGGGGGCACTGAAGCTTTCTTT.

This clone has more than one count but fewer than ten. This sequence joins TRBV5-1 and TRBJ2-2; 7 nucleotides line up with TRBD2. V shed 4 bases and J 2 bases; nucleotides not matched to a gene: 11. CDR1 is SGHRS and CDR2 is YFSETQ in the germline V gene. This CDR3 has 17 amino acids. CDR3: CASSQRGGGVNTGELFF. In nucleotides, the CDR3 is TGCGCCAGCAGCCAACGAGGCGGGGGAGTTAACACCGGGGAGCTGTTTTTT.

This chain uses TRBV7-2 with TRBJ2-1; TRBD2 agrees at 14 bases. From germline, CDR1 is SGHTA and CDR2 FQGNSA. The CDR3 is made up of 14 amino acids. The V and J ends lost 5 bases and 10 bases, in that order; junction bases with no gene match: 4. Here the CDR3 reads CASSPGLAGVEQFF. CDR3 DNA sequence: TGTGCCAGCAGCCCGGGACTAGCGGGAGTCGAGCAGTTCTTC.

The chain combines TRBV30 with TRBJ2-1; tentatively, D is TRBD2 (6 bases). The CDR3 is 13 amino acids. The germline gives CDR1 GTSNPN, CDR2 SVGIG (reference sequence). The ends were cut back, 5 bases at V and 6 bases at J, with 14 bases in the middle. CDR3 bases: TGTGCCTGGTCCCGCGGGGTGGGCAATGAGCAGTTCTTC. Its protein product is CAWSRGVGNEQFF. Based on the CDR3 plus reference TRBV30 and TRBJ2-1, the full variable domain is SQTIHQWPATLVQPVGSPLSLECTVEGTSNPNLYWYRQAAGRGLQLLFYSVGIGQISSEVPQNLSASRPQDRQFILSSKKLLLSDSGFYLCAWSRGVGNEQFFGPGTRLTVL.

This sequence joins TRBV9 and TRBJ2-3; D may be TRBD1 (6 bases). Germline CDR1 reads SGDLS; CDR2 reads YYNGEE. This CDR3 has 12 residues. Deletions cut 2 bases from V and 5 bases from J, with 6 bases between. DNA of the CDR3: TGTGCCAGCAGCGTGACAGGAGATACGCAGTATTTT. As protein: CASSVTGDTQYF.

The chain links TRBV6-5 to TRBJ1-5, with a possible D match to TRBD1 (6 bases). The germline gives CDR1 MNHEY, CDR2 SVGAGI. Trimming took off 7 bases at V and 6 bases at J, with 19 bases between the two ends. This CDR3 has 15 residues. The CDR3 nucleotides are TGTGCCAGCATCCCACGGGGGGGCGCTAGTCAGCCCCAGCATTTT. Amino acid sequence: CASIPRGGASQPQHF.

This clone was recorded once. The V gene is TRBV6-5, the J gene TRBJ2-7, with D possibly matching TRBD2 (6 bases). In germline, CDR1 is MNHEY, CDR2 SVGAGI. The CDR3 runs to 14 residues. V lost 5 bases, J lost 5 bases, and 16 bases lay in between. The CDR3 sequence is CASSPTGGRHEQYF. In DNA, the CDR3 is TGTGCCAGCAGTCCAACCGGGGGTCGGCACGAGCAGTACTTC.

Points on this clone: Other DNA variants within this sample encode the same CDR3. The CDR3 DNA reads as TGTGCCAGTAGTATGGATAGGACTAGCACAGATACGCAGTATTTT. This translates into CASSMDRTSTDTQYF. This chain uses TRBV19 with TRBJ2-3, with D tentatively TRBD2 (5 bases). The CDR3 runs 15 residues. V shed 3 bases and J shed 0 bases, with 10 bases lying between them. Germline V CDR1 and CDR2: LNHDA, SQIVND (reference sequence).

V and J are TRBV3-1 (or the pseudogene TRBV3-2) and TRBJ1-1; no firm D call. Germline lookup yields CDR1 LGHDT and CDR2 YNNKEL (reference sequence). The V end lost 10 bases, the J end lost 1 base, and 13 bases lay between the germline ends. The CDR3 is made up of 13 amino acids. The CDR3 DNA reads TGTGCCACCCAAGGAAGACAGAACACTGAAGCTTTCTTT. Translated: CATQGRQNTEAFF.

The chain is built from TRBV9 and TRBJ1-3; 9 nucleotides match TRBD1. Germline assignment: CDR1 SGDLS and CDR2 YYNGEE. Trimming at V came to 4 bases and at J to 1 base, leaving 9 bases not matched to a gene. CDR3 length: 17 residues. The DNA for the CDR3 is TGTGCCAGCAGCACAAACAGGGGGCGCAGGTCTGGAAACACCATATATTTT. This sequence encodes CASSTNRGRRSGNTIYF. Filled out from reference TRBV9 and TRBJ1-3, the complete variable domain reads DSGVTQTPKHLITATGQRVTLRCSPRSGDLSVYWYQQSLDQGLQFLIQYYNGEERAKGNILERFSAQQFPDLHSELNLSSLELGDSALYFCASSTNRGRRSGNTIYFGEGSWLTVV.

The genes are TRBV18 and TRBJ1-6, with D possibly being TRBD1 (5 bases). V was clipped by 3 bases and J by 5 bases, with 8 bases between them. The CDR3 extends over 14 amino acids. CDR1 is KGHSH, CDR2 LQKENI, per germline. The CDR3 loop is CASSPTDDNSPLHF. The CDR3 DNA reads as TGTGCCAGCTCACCGACAGACGATAATTCACCCCTCCACTTT.

The chain carries TRBV4-3 and TRBJ2-1; D ambiguous. V was trimmed by 3 bases and J by 8 bases, leaving 23 bases between them. Germline lookup yields CDR1 LGHNA and CDR2 YSLEER. The CDR3 length is 17 residues. The CDR3 here is CASSHPEETLLVYEQFF. The CDR3 DNA is TGCGCCAGCAGCCATCCGGAAGAGACTCTCCTAGTTTATGAGCAGTTCTTC.

CDR3 coding DNA: TGTGCCAGTAGTATAGTTCAGGGGTCGGGGGCCAACGTCCTGACTTTC. Residues: CASSIVQGSGANVLTF. The chain is built from TRBV19 and TRBJ2-6; D is possibly TRBD1 (6 bases). Trimming left V 1 base short and J 4 bases short, with 11 bases between. Looked up from germline, CDR1 is LNHDA and CDR2 is SQIVND (reference sequence). The CDR3 contains 16 residues.